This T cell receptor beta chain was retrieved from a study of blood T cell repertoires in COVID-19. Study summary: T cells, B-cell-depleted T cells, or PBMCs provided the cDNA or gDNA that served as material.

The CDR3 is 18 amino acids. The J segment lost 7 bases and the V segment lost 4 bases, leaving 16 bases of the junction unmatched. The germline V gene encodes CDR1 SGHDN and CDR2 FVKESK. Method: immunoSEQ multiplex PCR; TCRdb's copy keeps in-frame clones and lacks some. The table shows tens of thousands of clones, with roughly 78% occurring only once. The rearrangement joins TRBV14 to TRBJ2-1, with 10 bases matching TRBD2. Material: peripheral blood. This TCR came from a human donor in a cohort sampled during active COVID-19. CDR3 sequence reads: CASSPRRASGSRGNEQFF. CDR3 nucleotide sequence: TGTGCCAGCAGCCCCCGGCGGGCTAGCGGGAGTCGTGGAAATGAGCAGTTCTTC.